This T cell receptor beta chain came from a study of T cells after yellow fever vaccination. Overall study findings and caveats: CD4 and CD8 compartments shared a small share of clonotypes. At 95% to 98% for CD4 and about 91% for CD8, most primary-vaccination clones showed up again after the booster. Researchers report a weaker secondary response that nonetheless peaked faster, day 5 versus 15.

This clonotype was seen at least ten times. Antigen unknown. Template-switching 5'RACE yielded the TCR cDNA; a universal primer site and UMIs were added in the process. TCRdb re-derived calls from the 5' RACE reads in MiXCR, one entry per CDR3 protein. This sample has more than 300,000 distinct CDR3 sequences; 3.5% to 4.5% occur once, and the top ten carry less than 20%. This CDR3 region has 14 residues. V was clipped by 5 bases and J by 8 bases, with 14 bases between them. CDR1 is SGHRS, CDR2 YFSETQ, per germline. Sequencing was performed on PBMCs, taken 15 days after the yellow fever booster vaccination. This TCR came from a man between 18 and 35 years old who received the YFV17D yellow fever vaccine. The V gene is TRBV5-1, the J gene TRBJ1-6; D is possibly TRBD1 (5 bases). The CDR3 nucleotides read TGCGCCAGCAGTTTCAGGGACGTCGATTCACCCCTCCACTTT. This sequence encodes CASSFRDVDSPLHF.